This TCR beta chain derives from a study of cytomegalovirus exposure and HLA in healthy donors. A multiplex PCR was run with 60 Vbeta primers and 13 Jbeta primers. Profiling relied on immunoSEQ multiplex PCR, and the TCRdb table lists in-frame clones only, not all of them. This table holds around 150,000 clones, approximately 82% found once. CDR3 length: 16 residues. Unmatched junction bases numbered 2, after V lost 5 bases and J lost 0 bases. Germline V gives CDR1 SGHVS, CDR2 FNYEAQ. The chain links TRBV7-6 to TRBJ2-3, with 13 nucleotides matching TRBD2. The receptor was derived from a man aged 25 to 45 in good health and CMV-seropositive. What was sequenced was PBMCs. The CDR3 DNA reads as TGTGCCAGCAGCCCGGGACTAGCGGGGAGCACAGATACGCAGTATTTT. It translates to CASSPGLAGSTDTQYF.